This TCR beta chain emerged from a study of beta chain features in type 1 diabetes. CDR3 length equals 13 residues. Trimming took off 7 bases at V and 8 bases at J, with 17 bases between the two ends. Germline assignment: CDR1 ENHRY and CDR2 SYGVKD. General study points: TCRB CDR3s were moderately but significantly shorter in Type 1 diabetes patients in all four CD4+ subsets.

Note on this clone: Its target is unknown.

The sequenced template was cDNA made from the entire isolated RNA. Profiled with immunoSEQ multiplex PCR; TCRdb holds only in-frame clones, not every one. The sample consists of some 700,000 clones, around 15% of them appearing once. Sequenced sample: naive CD4+ T cells from blood. The TCR sequence derives from a man younger than 30 with type 1 diabetes. The chain employs TRBV10-3 and TRBJ1-2; D perhaps matches TRBD1 (5 bases). CDR3 nucleotides: TGTGCCATCACCGATGGGGGACGGCGGGGCTACACCTTC. The encoded protein is CAITDGGRRGYTF.